Detailed here is one TCR beta chain. The antigen is not known. Then a second PCR, running about 6 to 11 cycles, was carried out with a sample-barcoded 5' primer and a J-beta primer mix. Every cDNA was tagged by a template-switch adaptor with 12 random nucleotides. Each of the samples gave a minimum of 2.5 million paired-end reads that contained CDR3. TCRdb redid the calling of the 5' RACE reads with MiXCR, one entry per CDR3 protein. Here the sample spans 780,000 or so distinct CDR3 sequences, about 56% being singletons. This sample is part of a study of blood T cells in healthy people across ages. Broader study findings: Naive and antigen-experienced cells were not separated, limiting conclusive comparison. Higher diversity, along with more naive CD4+ cells, distinguished long-lived donors from aged donors.

This TCR derives from a man between 40 and 49 years old in good health. The sequenced material came from blood.

DNA of the CDR3: TGTGCCAGCAGTTTTCGGAGGGGAGAGCAGTACTTC. It encodes CASSFRRGEQYF. The chain carries TRBV28 and TRBJ2-5, with D possibly being TRBD2 (6 bases). Germline V CDR1 and CDR2: MDHEN, SYDVKM. V lost 3 bases, J lost 11 bases, and 13 bases lay in between. The CDR3 has 12 residues. The entire variable domain, with the rest obtained from reference TRBV28 and TRBJ2-5, is as follows: DVKVTQSSRYLVKRTGEKVFLECVQDMDHENMFWYRQDPGLGLRLIYFSYDVKMKEKGDIPEGYSVSREKKERFSLILESASTNQTSMYLCASSFRRGEQYFGPGTRLLVL.